This T cell receptor (beta chain) derives from a study of T-cell memory formation after mild COVID-19. Whole-study context: Largely, the TCR clusters proved donor specific. Study-wide results and caveats: Mostly located in CM and EM were contracting CD4+ clones, with contracting CD8+ clones located in EMRA. Pre-infection memory showed some responding clones, and this suggested that cross-reactive memory joined. Confirmation was lacking for SARS-CoV-2 specificity of second-wave clones that peaked on day 37.

TCRdb passed the 5' RACE reads through MiXCR, listing each CDR3 protein once. The sample contains roughly 450,000 distinct CDR3 sequences, 18% of which appear only once. This clonotype was seen only a few times. Its target is not known. The origin of this receptor is an adult woman who had mild COVID-19 (a few samples of this study predate the infection). Cell type and time point are not known. The specimen was PBMCs or a T cell subset sorted from them (not recorded which).

CDR3 in amino acids: CASSSEGATEAFF. The CDR3 DNA reads as TGCGCCAGCAGCTCCGAAGGGGCCACTGAAGCTTTCTTT. This rearrangement joins TRBV5-1 to TRBJ1-1, with D possibly being TRBD1 (5 bases). V gave up 3 bases and J gave up 4 bases, with 10 bases separating them. The CDR3 is 13 amino acids. The germline V gene encodes CDR1 SGHRS and CDR2 YFSETQ.